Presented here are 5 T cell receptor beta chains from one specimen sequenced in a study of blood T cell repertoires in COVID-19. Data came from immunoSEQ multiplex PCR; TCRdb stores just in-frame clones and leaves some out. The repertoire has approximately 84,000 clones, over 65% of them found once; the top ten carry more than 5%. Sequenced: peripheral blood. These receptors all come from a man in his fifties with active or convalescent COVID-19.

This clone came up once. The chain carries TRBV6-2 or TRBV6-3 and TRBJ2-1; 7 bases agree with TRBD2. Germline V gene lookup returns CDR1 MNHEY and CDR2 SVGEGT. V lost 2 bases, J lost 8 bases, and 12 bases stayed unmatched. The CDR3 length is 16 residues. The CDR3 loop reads CASSYVLAAGRDEQFF. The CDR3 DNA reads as TGTGCCAGCAGTTACGTCCTAGCGGCGGGGCGAGATGAGCAGTTCTTC.

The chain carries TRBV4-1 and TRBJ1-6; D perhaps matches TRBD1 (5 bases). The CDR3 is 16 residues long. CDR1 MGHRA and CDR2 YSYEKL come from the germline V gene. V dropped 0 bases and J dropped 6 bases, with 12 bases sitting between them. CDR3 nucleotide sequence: TGCGCCAGCAGCCAAGATGACCAGGGCCCTAATTCACCCCTCCACTTT. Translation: CASSQDDQGPNSPLHF.

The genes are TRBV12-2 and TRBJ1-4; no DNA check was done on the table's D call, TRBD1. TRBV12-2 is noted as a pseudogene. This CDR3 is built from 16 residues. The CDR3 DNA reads TGTGCAAGTCGCTTGCTTGGGAACAGGGGAAATGAAAAACTGTTTTTT. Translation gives CASRLLGNRGNEKLFF.

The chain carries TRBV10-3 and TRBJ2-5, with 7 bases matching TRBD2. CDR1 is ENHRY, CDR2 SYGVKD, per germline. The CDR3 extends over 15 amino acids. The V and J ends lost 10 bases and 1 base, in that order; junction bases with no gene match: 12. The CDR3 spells CASAGGGILQETQYF. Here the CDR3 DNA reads TGTGCCAGCGCTGGGGGGGGTATACTCCAAGAGACCCAGTACTTC.

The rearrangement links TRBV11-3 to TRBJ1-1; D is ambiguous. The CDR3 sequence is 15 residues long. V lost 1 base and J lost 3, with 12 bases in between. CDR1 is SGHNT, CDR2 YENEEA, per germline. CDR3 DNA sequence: TGTGCCAGCAGCTTAGTCTCCAAGCGCCACACTGAAGCTTTCTTT. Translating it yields CASSLVSKRHTEAFF.